These 4 T cell receptor beta chains were all obtained from the same sample, sequenced in a study of T cell changes during pregnancy in multiple sclerosis. This table comes from immunoSEQ multiplex PCR, and its TCRdb copy is limited to in-frame clones, with some not included. The sample gives approximately 70,000 clones, about 90% of which show up once; over 1.3% is in the top ten. Source: peripheral blood, taken in the second trimester of pregnancy. These receptors all come from a female donor in good health, enrolled as a control in a pregnancy study.

V and J are TRBV28 and TRBJ1-6; possibly TRBD1 for D (5 bases). The CDR3 sequence is 12 residues long. The germline V and J ends were trimmed by 10 bases and 11 bases, with 15 bases remaining between them. CDR1 is MDHEN and CDR2 is SYDVKM in the germline V gene. Here the CDR3 reads CATRGLLAPLHF. Here the CDR3 DNA reads TGTGCCACACGGGGACTCCTAGCACCCCTCCACTTT.

This chain links TRBV10-3 with TRBJ1-5, with D possibly matching TRBD1 (5 bases). The V end was cut by 0 bases, the J end by 1 base, with 13 bases between. The CDR3 loop spans 17 amino acids. The germline V gene encodes CDR1 ENHRY and CDR2 SYGVKD. CDR3 in DNA: TGTGCCATCAGTGAGTCGGAAGGAAGGGGAAGCAATCAGCCCCAGCATTTT. It yields the protein CAISESEGRGSNQPQHF.

The chain recombines TRBV28 with TRBJ2-2; D is perhaps TRBD2 (5 bases). CDR1 is MDHEN and CDR2 is SYDVKM in the germline V gene. The ends were cut back, 8 bases at V and 4 bases at J, with 11 bases in the middle. This CDR3 contains 13 residues. The CDR3 loop reads CASQREGTGELFF. The DNA for the CDR3 is TGTGCCAGCCAACGGGAAGGCACCGGGGAGCTGTTTTTT.

This clone was detected only once. This chain joins TRBV28 and TRBJ1-4; no firm D call. Trimming stripped 5 bases from V and 4 bases from J, with 11 bases between. CDR3 size: 14 residues. CDR1 MDHEN and CDR2 SYDVKM come from the germline V gene. The CDR3 sequence is CASSPRLSNEKLFF. DNA of the CDR3: TGTGCCAGCAGTCCTCGCCTCAGTAATGAAAAACTGTTTTTT.